Below are 26 T cell receptor beta chains sequenced from a single sample in a study of monozygotic twins with inflammatory bowel disease. For each CDR3 protein, TCRdb gives one entry from its re-call of the 5' RACE reads, without DNA. The sample spans about 150,000 distinct CDR3 sequences; the ten largest clones claim 1% to 1.5%. The sequencing sample was made of blood. All receptors derive from a human donor with ulcerative colitis or Crohn's disease, or a healthy co-twin of an affected twin (not recorded which).

The chain carries TRBV28 and TRBJ1-2. The germline V gene encodes CDR1 MDHEN and CDR2 SYDVKM. This CDR3 is built from 13 residues. Here the CDR3 reads CASTLGVPDGYTF.

CDR3 in amino acids: CASRTRDSRIHEQYF. This chain uses TRBV27 with TRBJ2-7; the D call from TCRdb, TRBD1, cannot be confirmed without DNA. In germline, CDR1 is MNHEY, CDR2 SMNVEV (reference sequence). CDR3 length equals 15 residues.

The chain uses TRBV28 and TRBJ2-1; checking the TCRdb D call of TRBD2 is not possible without DNA. CDR3 length: 16 residues. Germline loops: CDR1 MDHEN, CDR2 SYDVKM. CDR3 in amino acids: CASSPRGGLAGNEQFF.

The chain has TRBV5-5 and TRBJ2-1; TCRdb outputs TRBD1, but without DNA this stays unchecked. The germline gives CDR1 SGHKS, CDR2 YYEKEE (reference sequence). The CDR3 is 16 amino acids. The CDR3 is CASSLGSGGLWGEQFF.

V gene TRBV19 combines with J gene TRBJ2-5; TCRdb selects TRBD2, and the lack of DNA leaves this call unchecked. Germline CDR1 reads LNHDA; CDR2 reads SQIVND (reference sequence). CDR3 length equals 13 residues. The CDR3 here is CASSSAKRETQYF.

CDR3 in amino acids: CASSQERGIRYGQYF. The chain is built from TRBV5-1 and TRBJ2-7; TCRdb gives TRBD1 as the D gene, but with no DNA this cannot be confirmed. The CDR3 totals 15 residues. Germline loops: CDR1 SGHRS, CDR2 YFSETQ.

The chain has TRBV29-1 and TRBJ1-3. The germline CDR1 and CDR2 sequences are SQVTM and ANQGSEA. This CDR3 has 13 amino acids. The CDR3 region is CTPGLDSGNTIYF.

The CDR3 here is CASSLSGIAQETQYF. The chain links TRBV28 to TRBJ2-5; without DNA, the TCRdb call of TRBD2 cannot be checked. The CDR3 has 15 residues. Germline V gene data show CDR1 as MDHEN and CDR2 as SYDVKM.

This CDR3 is CATSGRLNTEAFF. This rearrangement joins TRBV24-1 to TRBJ1-1. Germline CDR1 is KGHDR and CDR2 is SFDVKD. The CDR3 contains 13 residues.

The chain's CDR3 is CASTDMNTEAFF. V is TRBV5-5 and J is TRBJ1-1. The CDR3 length is 12 residues. CDR1 and CDR2 from the germline V gene are SGHKS and YYEKEE (reference sequence).

The chain carries TRBV6-5 and TRBJ2-2; TCRdb names TRBD2, which stays unverified in the absence of DNA. The CDR3 is 23 residues long. Germline lookup yields CDR1 MNHEY and CDR2 SVGAGI. The chain's CDR3 is CASSYRVLRSLAGGRANTGELFF.

J is TRBJ1-5 and V is TRBV5-1. Germline CDR1 SGHRS, CDR2 YFSETQ. The CDR3 spans 14 residues. The CDR3 here is CASSLGGADQPQHF.

This rearrangement joins TRBV30 to TRBJ1-1. This CDR3 comprises 11 residues. Germline V CDR1 and CDR2: GTSNPN, SVGIG (reference sequence). This chain's CDR3 is CAWSGETEAFF.

V and J are TRBV29-1 and TRBJ1-1; the TCRdb call, TRBD1, lacks DNA for checking. Germline CDR1 reads SQVTM; CDR2 reads ANQGSEA. CDR3 length: 13 amino acids. The CDR3 sequence is CSVGTPENTEAFF.

The CDR3 sequence: CASSSGQGNYEQYF. The chain links TRBV7-2 to TRBJ2-7; TCRdb proposes TRBD1, but this gene call is untestable without DNA. Germline CDR1 SGHTA, CDR2 FQGNSA. This CDR3 has 14 residues.

The chain carries TRBV5-1 and TRBJ2-2; lacking DNA, the TRBD2 call made by TCRdb goes unchecked. The CDR3 is 18 residues long. The V gene's germline CDR1 is SGHRS and CDR2 YFSETQ. CDR3 region: CASSLRPHEAGVGGELFF.

The chain links TRBV28 to TRBJ2-7; TCRdb calls TRBD2, which cannot be checked without DNA. Per germline, CDR1 MDHEN and CDR2 SYDVKM. This CDR3 region has 15 residues. CDR3 sequence reads: CASSPRLLLGYEQYF.

The gene calls are TRBV7-9 and TRBJ2-7; the TCRdb D gene call, TRBD2, has no DNA to confirm it. The CDR3 covers 15 residues. Germline V gene lookup returns CDR1 SEHNR and CDR2 FQNEAQ (reference sequence). The CDR3 region is CASSRSGLGIHEQYF.

The CDR3 protein is CASSLKNEQYF. V is TRBV7-9 and J is TRBJ2-7. Germline values: CDR1 SEHNR, CDR2 FQNEAQ (reference sequence). The CDR3 covers 11 residues.

The chain combines TRBV20-1 with TRBJ2-5; TCRdb's D gene call, TRBD2, goes unchecked for lack of DNA. The CDR3 is 13 residues long. Germline CDR1 is DFQATT and CDR2 is SNEGSKA (reference sequence). CDR3 region: CSAPKTNQETQYF.

The chain carries TRBV18 and TRBJ2-3; TCRdb reports TRBD2, a call that lacks DNA to check it against. This CDR3 has 17 amino acids. CDR1 and CDR2 from the germline V gene are KGHSH and LQKENI. The CDR3 is CASSPLTGLAETDTQYF.

The rearrangement links TRBV5-6 to TRBJ1-2. Germline V gene sequence: CDR1 SGHDT, CDR2 YYEEEE. The CDR3 totals 16 residues. CDR3 in amino acids: CASSLAPTDLNYGYTF.

The chain uses TRBV18 and TRBJ2-7. Germline values: CDR1 KGHSH, CDR2 LQKENI. There are 15 residues in the CDR3. CDR3 in amino acids: CASSPPRTNTYEQYF.

The rearrangement links TRBV7-7 to TRBJ2-1; the TCRdb D gene call, TRBD2, has no DNA to confirm it. CDR3 size: 16 residues. The germline V gene has CDR1 SSHAT and CDR2 FNYEAQ (reference sequence). CDR3 residues: CASSIAGPSSYNEQFF.

The V gene is TRBV20-1, the J gene TRBJ2-2; without DNA, the TCRdb call of TRBD2 cannot be checked. This CDR3 has 18 residues. Germline V gene sequence: CDR1 DFQATT, CDR2 SNEGSKA (reference sequence). The CDR3 reads CSARVRVRARPGTGELFF.

V and J are TRBV9 and TRBJ2-3; TCRdb lists TRBD1, though no DNA is available to test this call. The germline gives CDR1 SGDLS, CDR2 YYNGEE. This CDR3 region has 16 residues. This CDR3 is CASSPGGGLGTDTQYF. The whole variable domain, remainder taken from reference TRBV9 and TRBJ2-3, is DSGVTQTPKHLITATGQRVTLRCSPRSGDLSVYWYQQSLDQGLQFLIQYYNGEERAKGNILERFSAQQFPDLHSELNLSSLELGDSALYFCASSPGGGLGTDTQYFGPGTRLTVL.